Shown below are 17 T cell receptor beta chains from a single sample sequenced in a study of T cell changes during pregnancy in multiple sclerosis (dated 2019 in TCRdb). The library was made by the immunoSEQ multiplex PCR assay. In its TCRdb copy, this immuneACCESS table keeps in-frame sequences only and misses some clones. Where compared with another copy, unresolved V genes explain less than half of these, and the others have no known cause. This sample comprises about 77,000 clones, about 92% of them detected only once. The top ten clonotypes cover just over 2.5% of the sample. The sample here was peripheral blood, taken after pregnancy. The receptor set was obtained from a female donor in good health, enrolled as a control in a pregnancy study.

The chain uses TRBV9 and TRBJ2-2; TRBD1 agrees at 7 bases. The germline gives CDR1 SGDLS, CDR2 YYNGEE. The CDR3 is 15 amino acids. V was pared by 3 bases and J by 7 bases, with 9 bases of the junction left unmatched. The CDR3 is CASSAQRQGSGELFF. Written as DNA, the CDR3 is TGTGCCAGCAGCGCCCAACGACAGGGCAGCGGGGAGCTGTTTTTT. Together with reference TRBV9 and TRBJ2-2, the CDR3 gives the full variable domain: DSGVTQTPKHLITATGQRVTLRCSPRSGDLSVYWYQQSLDQGLQFLIQYYNGEERAKGNILERFSAQQFPDLHSELNLSSLELGDSALYFCASSAQRQGSGELFFGEGSRLTVL.

The chain couples TRBV29-1 to TRBJ2-2, with TRBD1 as a possible D gene (6 bases). The CDR3 has 16 residues. The ends were cut back, 8 bases at V and 0 bases at J, with 19 bases in the middle. The germline gives CDR1 SQVTM, CDR2 ANQGSEA. The CDR3 region is CSPTTAGTPNTGELFF. The CDR3 region has the DNA TGCAGCCCCACGACGGCCGGGACACCGAACACCGGGGAGCTGTTTTTT.

The V call is TRBV28, the J call TRBJ1-2; D is uncertain. CDR1 and CDR2 from the germline V gene are MDHEN and SYDVKM. V lost 11 bases and J 1 base, leaving 8 bases between the germline ends. The CDR3 spans 11 residues. The CDR3 here is CAGRGNYGYTF. The CDR3 nucleotides are TGTGCCGGGCGGGGTAACTATGGCTACACCTTC.

The V gene is TRBV15, the J gene TRBJ2-7; the match to TRBD2 covers 8 bases. Germline V gene data show CDR1 as LNHNV and CDR2 as YYDKDF (reference sequence). The CDR3 is 15 residues long. V was pared by 4 bases and J by 2 bases, with 7 bases of the junction left unmatched. This chain's CDR3 is CATSKPGLGPYEQYF. The DNA of the CDR3 is TGTGCCACCAGCAAACCGGGACTAGGGCCCTACGAGCAGTACTTC.

This chain joins TRBV10-3 and TRBJ2-3, with 14 bases fitting TRBD2. The V gene's germline CDR1 is ENHRY and CDR2 SYGVKD. The CDR3 spans 16 residues. The V gene end was trimmed by 5 bases and the J gene end by 4 bases; junction bases not matched to a gene: 5. CDR3 in amino acids: CAISPGTSGGADTQYF. Here the CDR3 DNA reads TGTGCCATCAGTCCCGGGACTAGCGGGGGCGCAGATACGCAGTATTTT.

This chain connects TRBV4-3 to TRBJ2-5; 7 bases agree with TRBD2. V lost 0 bases and J lost 2; bases outside the gene matches: 24. The CDR3 runs 22 residues. Germline lookup yields CDR1 LGHNA and CDR2 YSLEER. The CDR3 region is CASSQDLVGFSRLAVGQETQYF. CDR3 bases: TGCGCCAGCAGCCAAGATCTCGTAGGGTTTAGTCGGCTAGCGGTTGGGCAAGAGACCCAGTACTTC.

The genes are TRBV5-6 and TRBJ2-7, with D uncertain. The CDR3 has 12 residues. Per the germline V gene, CDR1 is SGHDT and CDR2 is YYEEEE. V was clipped by 0 bases and J by 3 bases, with 4 bases between them. The DNA for the CDR3 is TGTGCCAGCAGCTTGGATCTCTACGAGCAGTACTTC. Translating it yields CASSLDLYEQYF.

A single count supports this clone. This chain links TRBV4-2 with TRBJ1-1, with a possible D match to TRBD1 (5 bases). V was clipped by 1 base and J by 5 bases, with 14 bases between them. CDR1 is LGHNA and CDR2 is YNFKEQ in the germline V gene. The CDR3 runs to 15 residues. The CDR3 loop reads CASSQAEGGGTEAFF. In nucleotides, the CDR3 is TGTGCCAGCAGCCAAGCGGAAGGTGGGGGGACTGAAGCTTTCTTT.

V is TRBV29-1 and J is TRBJ2-3; TRBD2 matches at 15 bases. Trimming cost V 7 bases and J 6 bases; bases outside gene matches: 17. The length of the CDR3 is 18 residues. Germline V gene data show CDR1 as SQVTM and CDR2 as ANQGSEA. In DNA form, the CDR3 reads TGCAGCGCCCACAGCACCGGGACTAGCGGGAGGCTGCAGGATACGCAGTATTTT. Its protein product is CSAHSTGTSGRLQDTQYF.

The V call is TRBV27, the J call TRBJ2-4; 8 bases align to TRBD1. The CDR3 sequence is 14 residues long. Germline values: CDR1 MNHEY, CDR2 SMNVEV (reference sequence). Unmatched junction bases numbered 9, after V lost 8 bases and J lost 6 bases. CDR3 DNA sequence: TGTGCCAGCCGCCCGGACAGGGCGGGAAACATTCAGTACTTC. Translated: CASRPDRAGNIQYF.

CDR3 in amino acids: CASRPGDTNTEAFF. The CDR3 nucleotides are TGCGCCAGCAGACCCGGGGACACCAACACTGAAGCTTTCTTT. The chain carries TRBV5-1 and TRBJ1-1, with a tentative D call TRBD1 (6 bases). V shed 5 bases and J shed 2 bases, with 13 bases lying between them. CDR3 length: 14 residues. Germline CDR1 SGHRS, CDR2 YFSETQ.

The chain uses TRBV2 and TRBJ2-7; D might be TRBD1 (6 bases). From germline, CDR1 is SNHLY and CDR2 FYNNEI. Trimming cost V 8 bases and J 1 base, with 21 bases left between them. The CDR3 runs 16 residues. The CDR3, as DNA: TGTGCCAGCTCTCGCGGACTCCAGGGGAAATCCTACGAGCAGTACTTC. Translating it yields CASSRGLQGKSYEQYF.

The rearrangement links TRBV29-1 to TRBJ1-2; 7 bases map to TRBD1. Germline V lookup: CDR1 SQVTM, CDR2 ANQGSEA. V trimming: 4 bases; J trimming: 7 bases; junction bases outside the gene matches: 12. This CDR3 contains 14 residues. CDR3 coding DNA: TGCAGCGTTGCTTCGGCAGGGGGGTTGGGTGGCTACACCTTC. It yields the protein CSVASAGGLGGYTF.

The chain joins TRBV7-2 to TRBJ2-5; D not resolved. CDR3 length: 14 residues. Between the trimmed V and J ends, which lost 1 base and 5 bases, there was a span of 11 bases. The germline V gene encodes CDR1 SGHTA and CDR2 FQGNSA. CDR3 nucleotide sequence: TGTGCCAGCAGCTTAGTCAGGTCCGAGGAGACCCAGTACTTC. Translation: CASSLVRSEETQYF.

The chain links TRBV19 to TRBJ1-4; 10 bases fit TRBD1. Germline values: CDR1 LNHDA, CDR2 SQIVND (reference sequence). The junction had 1 base not matched to a gene; V was cut back by 6 bases and J by 0 bases. The CDR3 consists of 15 residues. CDR3 loop: CASRDRGATNEKLFF. Here the CDR3 DNA reads TGTGCCAGTAGGGACAGGGGGGCAACTAATGAAAAACTGTTTTTT.

The rearrangement joins TRBV28 to TRBJ1-1; no clear D gene. The V end was cut by 6 bases, the J end by 3 bases, with 14 bases between. CDR3 length: 14 amino acids. From germline, CDR1 is MDHEN and CDR2 SYDVKM. The DNA for the CDR3 is TGTGCCAGCAGCCGTGGAGGTGCGGACACTGAAGCTTTCTTT. Translated, it gives CASSRGGADTEAFF.

This clone was found once. This chain links TRBV11-1 with TRBJ2-1; 10 positions match TRBD2. There are 14 residues in the CDR3. The trim removed 5 bases at V and 6 bases at J, leaving 4 bases unmatched. The germline CDR1 and CDR2 sequences are SGHAT and FQDESV (reference sequence). DNA for the CDR3: TGTGCCAGCAGCCGAGCGGGAGGGCCCAATGAGCAGTTCTTC. This translates into CASSRAGGPNEQFF.